Below are 7 T cell receptor beta chains sequenced from a single sample in a study of blood T cell repertoires in COVID-19. Assay: immunoSEQ multiplex PCR; the TCRdb copy retains only in-frame clones and omits some. The repertoire has around 300,000 clones, about 90% of them found once; the top ten carry over 5%. The source material was peripheral blood. The receptors were sampled from a woman in her forties or fifties with COVID-19, enrolled during active disease.

The chain is built from TRBV5-6 and TRBJ1-2; tentatively, D is TRBD1 (5 bases). The CDR3 extends over 14 amino acids. Germline CDR1 SGHDT, CDR2 YYEEEE. Trimming removed 2 bases at V and 8 bases at J, with 16 bases between. CDR3 in amino acids: CASSFEYRPKGYTF. The CDR3 region has the DNA TGTGCCAGCAGCTTCGAATACAGGCCTAAGGGCTACACCTTC.

J is TRBJ2-2 and V is TRBV18; weak D call: TRBD1 (5 bases). Germline CDR1 KGHSH, CDR2 LQKENI. CDR3 size: 16 residues. Trimming took 0 bases from V and 3 from J, leaving 11 bases between them. The CDR3 reads CASSPPAGKDTGELFF. The CDR3 DNA reads TGTGCCAGCTCACCACCGGCAGGGAAAGACACCGGGGAGCTGTTTTTT. Full variable domain (outside the CDR3, taken from reference TRBV18 and TRBJ2-2): NAGVMQNPRHLVRRRGQEARLRCSPMKGHSHVYWYRQLPEEGLKFMVYLQKENIIDESGMPKERFSAEFPKEGPSILRIQQVVRGDSAAYFCASSPPAGKDTGELFFGEGSRLTVL.

This chain links TRBV24-1 with TRBJ2-3; D not certain. V lost 0 bases, J lost 4 bases, and 16 bases lay in between. This CDR3 has 17 residues. Germline loops: CDR1 KGHDR, CDR2 SFDVKD. The CDR3 protein is CATSDLGLGEPPDTQYF. CDR3 DNA sequence: TGTGCCACCAGTGATTTGGGGCTCGGTGAACCACCAGATACGCAGTATTTT.

The rearrangement uses TRBV24-1 and TRBJ1-2; D perhaps matches TRBD1 (6 bases). CDR1 and CDR2 (germline): KGHDR, SFDVKD. The germline V and J ends were trimmed by 3 bases and 3 bases, with 7 bases remaining between them. This CDR3 spans 13 amino acids. For the CDR3, the DNA is TGTGCCACCAGTGATGGGGGCTACTATGGCTACACCTTC. This encodes CATSDGGYYGYTF.

This clone occurred once. The V and J genes are TRBV2 and TRBJ2-6; maybe TRBD1 (5 bases). The CDR3 consists of 15 residues. V shed 7 bases and J shed 0 bases, with 10 bases lying between them. CDR1 and CDR2 (germline): SNHLY, FYNNEI. The CDR3 reads CASKTDRSGANVLTF. CDR3 sequence (DNA): TGTGCCAGCAAGACAGACCGCTCTGGGGCCAACGTCCTGACTTTC.

The CDR3 nucleotides are TGTGCCACCATGGACAGGGCGGAACGTGGCTACACCTTC. It yields the protein CATMDRAERGYTF. This rearrangement joins TRBV15 to TRBJ1-2, with TRBD1 matching over 8 bases. V lost 7 bases, J lost 7 bases, and 8 bases stayed unmatched. The germline V gene encodes CDR1 LNHNV and CDR2 YYDKDF (reference sequence). The CDR3 is 13 residues long.

Worth noting for this clone: This CDR3 is also generated by other DNA sequences in the sample. The V gene is TRBV3-1 (or the pseudogene TRBV3-2), the J gene TRBJ1-6; no clear D gene. Germline loops: CDR1 LGHDT, CDR2 YNNKEL (reference sequence). This CDR3 is 14 amino acids long. The V and J ends lost 1 base and 6 bases respectively, with 7 bases between them. CDR3 sequence: CASSQGGRNSPLHF. The CDR3, as DNA: TGTGCCAGCAGCCAAGGAGGGCGTAATTCACCCCTCCACTTT.